This TCR beta chain was recorded in a study of T-cell memory formation after mild COVID-19. Using constant-segment primers, 5'RACE produced TCR alpha and TCR beta cDNA libraries carrying sample barcodes and UMIs. TCRdb re-derived calls from the 5' RACE reads in MiXCR, one entry per CDR3 protein. The sample has a few hundred thousand distinct CDR3 sequences, 20% to 25% seen once; the top ten hold 8.8%. The sample was PBMCs or a T cell subset sorted from them (not recorded which). This TCR was sampled from an adult woman who had mild COVID-19 (a few samples of this study predate the infection). Cell type and time point are not known.

CDR3 in DNA: TGCAGCGTTGTGGACAGGGCGCCTGAAGCTTTCTTT. This sequence encodes CSVVDRAPEAFF. This sequence joins TRBV29-1 and TRBJ1-1, with 8 bases lining up with TRBD1. Trimming took 4 bases from V and 6 from J; bases not matched to a gene: 4. In germline, CDR1 is SQVTM, CDR2 ANQGSEA. There are 12 residues in the CDR3.